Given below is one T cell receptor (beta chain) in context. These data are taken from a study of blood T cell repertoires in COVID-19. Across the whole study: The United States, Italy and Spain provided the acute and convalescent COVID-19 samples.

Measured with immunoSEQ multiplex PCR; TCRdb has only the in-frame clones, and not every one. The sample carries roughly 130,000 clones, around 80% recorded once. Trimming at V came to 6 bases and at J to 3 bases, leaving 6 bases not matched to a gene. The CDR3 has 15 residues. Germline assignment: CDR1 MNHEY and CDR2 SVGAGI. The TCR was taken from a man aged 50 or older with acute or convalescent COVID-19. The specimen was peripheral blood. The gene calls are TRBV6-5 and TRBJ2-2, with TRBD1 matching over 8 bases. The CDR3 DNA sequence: TGTGCCAGCAGCATGGACAGGGCCTACACCGGGGAGCTGTTTTTT. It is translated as CASSMDRAYTGELFF.